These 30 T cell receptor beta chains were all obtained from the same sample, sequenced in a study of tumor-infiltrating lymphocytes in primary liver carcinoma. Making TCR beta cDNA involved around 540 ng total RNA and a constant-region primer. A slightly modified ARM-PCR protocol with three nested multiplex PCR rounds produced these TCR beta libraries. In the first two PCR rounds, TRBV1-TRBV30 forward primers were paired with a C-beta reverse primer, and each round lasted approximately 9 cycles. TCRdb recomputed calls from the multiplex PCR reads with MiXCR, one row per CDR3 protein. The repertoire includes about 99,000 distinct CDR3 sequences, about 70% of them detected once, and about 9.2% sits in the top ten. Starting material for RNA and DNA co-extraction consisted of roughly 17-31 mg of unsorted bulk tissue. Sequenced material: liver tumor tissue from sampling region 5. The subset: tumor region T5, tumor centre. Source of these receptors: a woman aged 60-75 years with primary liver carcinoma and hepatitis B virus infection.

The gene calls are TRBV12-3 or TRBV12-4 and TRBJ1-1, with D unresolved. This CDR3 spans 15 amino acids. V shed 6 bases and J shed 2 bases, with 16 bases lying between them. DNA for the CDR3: TGTGCCAGCAGGCGAGCTACAGAGTACAACACTGAAGCTTTCTTT. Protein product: CASRRATEYNTEAFF.

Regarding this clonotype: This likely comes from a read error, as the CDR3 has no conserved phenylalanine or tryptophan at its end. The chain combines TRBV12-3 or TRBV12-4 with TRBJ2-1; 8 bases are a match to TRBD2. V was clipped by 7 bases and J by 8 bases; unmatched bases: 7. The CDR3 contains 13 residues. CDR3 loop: CASTEVAGHEQFL. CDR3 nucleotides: TGTGCCAGCACAGAAGTAGCGGGACATGAGCAGTTCCTC.

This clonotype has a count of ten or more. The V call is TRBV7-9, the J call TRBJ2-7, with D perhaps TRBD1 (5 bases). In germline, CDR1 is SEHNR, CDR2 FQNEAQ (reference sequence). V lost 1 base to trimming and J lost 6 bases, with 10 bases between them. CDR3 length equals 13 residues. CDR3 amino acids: CASSLGGSREQYF. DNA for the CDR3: TGTGCCAGCAGCTTAGGGGGCAGCCGCGAGCAGTACTTC.

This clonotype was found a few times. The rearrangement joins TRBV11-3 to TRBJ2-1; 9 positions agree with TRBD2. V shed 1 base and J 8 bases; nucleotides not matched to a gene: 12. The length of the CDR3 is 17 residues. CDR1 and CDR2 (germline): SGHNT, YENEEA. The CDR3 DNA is TGTGCCAGCAGCTTAGTGCTGAGGACTAGCGCCCTCGATGAGCAGTTCTTC. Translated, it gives CASSLVLRTSALDEQFF.

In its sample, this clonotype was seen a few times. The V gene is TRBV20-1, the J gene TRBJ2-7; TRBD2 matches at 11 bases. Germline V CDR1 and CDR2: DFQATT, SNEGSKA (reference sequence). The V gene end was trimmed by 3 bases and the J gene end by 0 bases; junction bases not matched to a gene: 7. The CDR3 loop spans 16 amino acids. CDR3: CSASGRLAGSSYEQYF. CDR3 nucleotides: TGCAGTGCTAGCGGTCGACTAGCGGGAAGCTCCTACGAGCAGTACTTC.

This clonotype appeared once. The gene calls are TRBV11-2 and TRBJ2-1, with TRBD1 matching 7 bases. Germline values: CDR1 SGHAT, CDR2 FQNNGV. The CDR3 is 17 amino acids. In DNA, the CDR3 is TGTGTCAGTAGCCTACGACCGGGACAGAGATTCTACAATGAGCAGTTCTTC. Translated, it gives CVSSLRPGQRFYNEQFF.

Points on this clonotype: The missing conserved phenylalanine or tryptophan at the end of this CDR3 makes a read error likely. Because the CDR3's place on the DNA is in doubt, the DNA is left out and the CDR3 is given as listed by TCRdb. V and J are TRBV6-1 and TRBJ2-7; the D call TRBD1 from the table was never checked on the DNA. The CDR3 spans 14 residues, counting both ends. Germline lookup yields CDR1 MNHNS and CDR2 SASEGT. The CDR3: CANSEAFEGYEPYL.

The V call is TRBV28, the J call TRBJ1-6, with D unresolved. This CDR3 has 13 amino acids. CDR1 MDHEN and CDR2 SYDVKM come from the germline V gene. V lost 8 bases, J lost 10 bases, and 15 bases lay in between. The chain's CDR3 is CASDGYLESPLHF. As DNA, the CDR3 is TGTGCCAGCGACGGGTATCTAGAATCACCCCTCCACTTT.

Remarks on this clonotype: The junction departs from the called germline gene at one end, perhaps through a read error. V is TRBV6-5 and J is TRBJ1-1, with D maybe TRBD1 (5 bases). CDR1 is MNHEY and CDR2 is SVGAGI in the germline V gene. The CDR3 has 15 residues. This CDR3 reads CASSTQGRQNTEDFF. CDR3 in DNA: TGTGCCAGCAGTACCCAGGGACGGCAGAACACTGAAGATTTCTTT.

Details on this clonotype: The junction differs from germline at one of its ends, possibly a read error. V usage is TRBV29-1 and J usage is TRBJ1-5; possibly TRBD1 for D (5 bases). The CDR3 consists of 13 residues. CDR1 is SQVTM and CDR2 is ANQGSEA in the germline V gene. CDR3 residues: CSVLVYGGQSQHF. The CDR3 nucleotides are TGCAGCGTCTTAGTTTATGGGGGTCAGTCCCAGCATTTT. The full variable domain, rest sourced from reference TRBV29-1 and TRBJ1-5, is SAVISQKPSRDICQRGTSLTIQCQVDSQVTMMFWYRQQPGQSLTLIATANQGSEATYESGFVIDKFPISRPNLTFSTLTVSNMSPEDSSIYLCSVLVYGGQSQHFGDGTRLSIL.

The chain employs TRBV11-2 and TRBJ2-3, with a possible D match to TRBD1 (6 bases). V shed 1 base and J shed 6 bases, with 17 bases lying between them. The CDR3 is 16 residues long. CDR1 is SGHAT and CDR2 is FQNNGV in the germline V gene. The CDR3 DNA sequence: TGTGCCAGCAGCTTAGCTGGACAGTCGATCACTGATACGCAGTATTTT. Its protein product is CASSLAGQSITDTQYF.

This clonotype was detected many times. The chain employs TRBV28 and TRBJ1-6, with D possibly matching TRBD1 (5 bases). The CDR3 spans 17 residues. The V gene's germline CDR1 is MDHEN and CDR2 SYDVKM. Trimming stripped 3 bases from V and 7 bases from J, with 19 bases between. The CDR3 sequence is CASSLGSRFGGNSPLHF. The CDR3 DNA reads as TGTGCCAGCAGTTTGGGGTCGAGGTTTGGGGGAAATTCACCCCTCCACTTT.

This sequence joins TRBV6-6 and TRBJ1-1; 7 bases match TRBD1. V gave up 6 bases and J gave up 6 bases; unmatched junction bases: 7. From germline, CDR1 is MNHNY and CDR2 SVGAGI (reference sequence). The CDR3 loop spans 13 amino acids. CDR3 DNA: TGTGCCAGCAGGAAGACAGGGCGGTCTGAAGCTTTCTTT. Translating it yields CASRKTGRSEAFF.

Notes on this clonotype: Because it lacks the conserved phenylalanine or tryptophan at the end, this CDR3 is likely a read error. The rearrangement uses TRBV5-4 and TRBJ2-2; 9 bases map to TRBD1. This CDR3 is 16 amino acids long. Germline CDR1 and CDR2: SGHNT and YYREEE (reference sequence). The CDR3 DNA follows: TGTACCAGCAGCCCTAACAGGGGGCAGGTCACCGGGGAGCTGTTTATT. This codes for CTSSPNRGQVTGELFI.

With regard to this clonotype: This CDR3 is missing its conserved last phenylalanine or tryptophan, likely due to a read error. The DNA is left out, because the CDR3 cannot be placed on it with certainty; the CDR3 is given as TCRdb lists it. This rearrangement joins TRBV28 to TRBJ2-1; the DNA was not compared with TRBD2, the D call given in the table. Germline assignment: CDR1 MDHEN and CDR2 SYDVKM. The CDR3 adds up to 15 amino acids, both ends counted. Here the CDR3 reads CASSRLAGGRNEQFV.

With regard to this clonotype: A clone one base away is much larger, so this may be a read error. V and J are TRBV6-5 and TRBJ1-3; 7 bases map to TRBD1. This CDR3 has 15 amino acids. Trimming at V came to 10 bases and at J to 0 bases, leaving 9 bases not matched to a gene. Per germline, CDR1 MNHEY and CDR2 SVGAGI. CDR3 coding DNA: TGTGCCAACACCTCGACAGGGCCCTCTGGAAACACCATATATTTT. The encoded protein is CANTSTGPSGNTIYF.

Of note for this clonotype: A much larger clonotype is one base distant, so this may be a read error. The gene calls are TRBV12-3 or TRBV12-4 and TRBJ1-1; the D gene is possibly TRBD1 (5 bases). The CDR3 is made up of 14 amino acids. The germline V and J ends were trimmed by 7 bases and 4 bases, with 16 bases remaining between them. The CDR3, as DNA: TGTGCCAGCACCCGGGGCCCATTCGGCACTGAAGCTTTCTTT. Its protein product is CASTRGPFGTEAFF.

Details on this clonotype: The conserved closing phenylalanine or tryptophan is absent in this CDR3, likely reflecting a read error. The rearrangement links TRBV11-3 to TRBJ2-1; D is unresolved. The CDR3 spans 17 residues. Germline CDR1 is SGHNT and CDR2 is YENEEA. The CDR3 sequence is CVSSLDFGLGVYNEQFV. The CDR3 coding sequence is TGTGTCAGCAGCTTAGATTTCGGCCTAGGTGTTTACAACGAGCAGTTCGTC.

The CDR3 spells CASSPGGQGFSGAFF. In DNA, the CDR3 is TGTGCCAGCAGCCCTGGCGGACAGGGATTTTCCGGAGCTTTCTTT. The chain couples TRBV7-3 to TRBJ1-1, with TRBD1 identical over 8 bases. Germline V gives CDR1 SGHTA, CDR2 FQGTGA. This CDR3 is built from 15 residues. V dropped 5 bases and J dropped 10; count of bases not matched to a gene: 15.

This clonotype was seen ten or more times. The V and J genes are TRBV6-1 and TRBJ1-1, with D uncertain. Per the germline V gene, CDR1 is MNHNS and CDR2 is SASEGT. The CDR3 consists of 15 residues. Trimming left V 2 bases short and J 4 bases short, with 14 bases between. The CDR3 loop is CASSERWTGSTEAFF. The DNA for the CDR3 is TGTGCCAGCAGTGAACGGTGGACGGGAAGCACTGAAGCTTTCTTT.

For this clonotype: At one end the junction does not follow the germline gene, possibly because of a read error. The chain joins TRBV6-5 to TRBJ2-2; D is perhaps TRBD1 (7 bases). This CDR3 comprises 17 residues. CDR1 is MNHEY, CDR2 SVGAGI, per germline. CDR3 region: CASSYGRDRTNTGELFF. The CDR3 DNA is TGTGCCAGTAGTTATGGGCGGGACAGAACTAACACCGGGGAGCTGTTTTTT.

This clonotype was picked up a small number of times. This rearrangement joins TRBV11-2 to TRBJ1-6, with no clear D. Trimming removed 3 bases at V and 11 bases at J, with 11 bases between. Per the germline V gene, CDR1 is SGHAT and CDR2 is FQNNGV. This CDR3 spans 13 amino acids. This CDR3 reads CASSFVMDPPLHF. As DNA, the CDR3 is TGTGCCAGCAGCTTTGTAATGGACCCACCCCTCCACTTT. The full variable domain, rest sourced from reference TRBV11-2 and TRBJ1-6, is EAGVAQSPRYKIIEKRQSVAFWCNPISGHATLYWYQQILGQGPKLLIQFQNNGVVDDSQLPKDRFSAERLKGVDSTLKIQPAKLEDSAVYLCASSFVMDPPLHFGNGTRLTVT.

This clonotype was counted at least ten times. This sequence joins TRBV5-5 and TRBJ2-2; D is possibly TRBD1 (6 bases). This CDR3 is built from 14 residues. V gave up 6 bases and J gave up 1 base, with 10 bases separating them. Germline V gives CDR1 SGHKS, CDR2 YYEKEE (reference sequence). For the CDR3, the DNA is TGTGCCAGCACCCCGACAGGGAACACCGGGGAGCTGTTTTTT. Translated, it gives CASTPTGNTGELFF.

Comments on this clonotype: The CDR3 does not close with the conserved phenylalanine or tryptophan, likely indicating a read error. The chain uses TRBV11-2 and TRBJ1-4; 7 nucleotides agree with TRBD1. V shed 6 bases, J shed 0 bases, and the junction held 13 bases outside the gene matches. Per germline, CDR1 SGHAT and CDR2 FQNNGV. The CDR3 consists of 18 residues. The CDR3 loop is CASSPTGTTRATNEKLFL. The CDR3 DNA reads TGTGCCAGCAGTCCGACAGGGACCACTCGAGCAACTAATGAAAAACTGTTTTTA.

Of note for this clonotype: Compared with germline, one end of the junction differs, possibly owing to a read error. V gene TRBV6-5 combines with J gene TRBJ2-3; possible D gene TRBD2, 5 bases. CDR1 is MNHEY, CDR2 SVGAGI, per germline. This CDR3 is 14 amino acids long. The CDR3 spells CASAGSSSIDTQYF. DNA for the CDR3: TGTGCCAGCGCTGGGAGTTCAAGCATAGATACGCAGTATTTC.

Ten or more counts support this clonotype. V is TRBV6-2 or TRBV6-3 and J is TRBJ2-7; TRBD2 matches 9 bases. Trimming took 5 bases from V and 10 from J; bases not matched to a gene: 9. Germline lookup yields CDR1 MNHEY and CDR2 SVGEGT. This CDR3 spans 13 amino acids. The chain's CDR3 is CASSVPGLARQYF. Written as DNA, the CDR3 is TGTGCCAGCAGTGTCCCGGGACTAGCAAGACAGTACTTC.

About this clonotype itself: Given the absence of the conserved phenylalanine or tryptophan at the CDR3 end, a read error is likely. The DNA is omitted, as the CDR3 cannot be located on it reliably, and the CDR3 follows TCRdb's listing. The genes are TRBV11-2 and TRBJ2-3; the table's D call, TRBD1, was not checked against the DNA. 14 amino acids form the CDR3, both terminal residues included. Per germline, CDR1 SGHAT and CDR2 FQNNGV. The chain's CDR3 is CASGMGLPTDTQYS.

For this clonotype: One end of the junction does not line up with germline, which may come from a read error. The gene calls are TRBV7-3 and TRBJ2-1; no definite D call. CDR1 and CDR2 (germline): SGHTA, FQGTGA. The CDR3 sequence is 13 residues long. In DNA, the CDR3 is TGTGCCAACGCATTCGGAAAATACAATAAGCAGTTCTTC. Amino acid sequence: CANAFGKYNKQFF.

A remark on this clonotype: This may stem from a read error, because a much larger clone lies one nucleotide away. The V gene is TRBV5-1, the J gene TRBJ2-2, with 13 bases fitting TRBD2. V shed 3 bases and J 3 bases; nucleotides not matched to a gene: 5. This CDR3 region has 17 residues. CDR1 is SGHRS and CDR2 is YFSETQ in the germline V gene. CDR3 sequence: CASSSGTSGEDTGELFF. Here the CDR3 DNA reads TGCGCCAGCAGCTCCGGGACTAGCGGGGAGGACACCGGGGAGCTGTTTTTT.

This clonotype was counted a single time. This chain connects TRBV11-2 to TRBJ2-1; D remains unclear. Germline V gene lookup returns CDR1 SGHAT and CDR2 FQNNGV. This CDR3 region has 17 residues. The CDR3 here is CVSGFTSLRSSYNEQFF. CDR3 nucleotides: TGTGTCAGTGGCTTTACCTCACTGAGGAGCTCCTACAATGAGCAGTTCTTC.